Each of the 19 T cell receptor beta chains below was sequenced from the same sample in a study of cytomegalovirus exposure and HLA in healthy donors. The PCR contained 60 Vbeta and 13 Jbeta primers. Data came from immunoSEQ multiplex PCR; TCRdb stores just in-frame clones and leaves some out. This sample has more than 95,000 clones, with roughly 80% found just once. The sample was PBMCs. Receptors originate from a man younger than 40 in good health and CMV-seropositive.

The V gene is TRBV7-2, the J gene TRBJ1-1; 8 bases match TRBD1. CDR1 and CDR2 from the germline V gene are SGHTA and FQGNSA. The CDR3 length is 18 residues. V shed 5 bases, J shed 0 bases, and the junction held 14 bases outside the gene matches. This chain's CDR3 is CASSLPLRGRRMNTEAFF. CDR3 nucleotides: TGTGCCAGCAGCCTGCCCCTCAGGGGGCGCCGGATGAACACTGAAGCTTTCTTT.

CDR3 nucleotide sequence: TGTGCCAGCAGTAAACAGGGCGTCACAGATACGCAGTATTTT. Its protein is CASSKQGVTDTQYF. The genes are TRBV6-5 and TRBJ2-3, with D maybe TRBD1 (6 bases). V lost 5 bases and J 2 bases, leaving 11 bases between the germline ends. The CDR3 loop spans 14 amino acids. The germline V gene has CDR1 MNHEY and CDR2 SVGAGI.

The chain is built from TRBV9 and TRBJ2-7; 9 positions match TRBD1. CDR3 length: 15 residues. J gave up 3 bases and V 4 bases, and 8 bases lay outside the gene matches. In germline, CDR1 is SGDLS, CDR2 YYNGEE. As DNA, the CDR3 is TGTGCCAGCAGCATCTCAACGGGACAGGGCTACGAGCAGTACTTC. Its translation is CASSISTGQGYEQYF.

The gene calls are TRBV5-1 and TRBJ2-1; 7 bases line up with TRBD2. J lost 8 bases, V lost 3 bases, and 17 bases had no gene match. Germline values: CDR1 SGHRS, CDR2 YFSETQ. The CDR3 extends over 17 amino acids. CDR3 sequence (DNA): TGCGCCAGCAGCTCCCCAGGGACCGAACTAGCGACCGATGAGCAGTTCTTC. It codes for CASSSPGTELATDEQFF.

This chain joins TRBV2 and TRBJ1-2; D is perhaps TRBD1 (5 bases). The CDR3 runs 15 residues. Germline CDR1 is SNHLY and CDR2 is FYNNEI. The V end was cut by 5 bases, the J end by 1 base, with 14 bases between. The CDR3 DNA follows: TGTGCCAGCAGTCCCCTTGGACAATATAACTATGGCTACACCTTC. This codes for CASSPLGQYNYGYTF. Drawing the rest from reference TRBV2 and TRBJ1-2, the complete variable domain is EPEVTQTPSHQVTQMGQEVILRCVPISNHLYFYWYRQILGQKVEFLVSFYNNEISEKSEIFDDQFSVERPDGSNFTLKIRSTKLEDSAMYFCASSPLGQYNYGYTFGSGTRLTVV.

The table lists this clone with a few counts. J is TRBJ1-1 and V is TRBV5-6, with D possibly being TRBD1 (6 bases). Trimming shortened V by 4 bases and J by 6 bases, and 16 bases separated the two germline ends. The germline gives CDR1 SGHDT, CDR2 YYEEEE. The CDR3 is 14 amino acids. The chain's CDR3 is CASSQSDRLPEAFF. CDR3 nucleotide sequence: TGTGCCAGCAGCCAATCCGACAGGCTCCCTGAAGCTTTCTTT.

The chain carries TRBV6-7 and TRBJ1-6; TRBD1 might be the D (5 bases). TRBV6-7 is given ORF status, its function remaining uncertain. This CDR3 is built from 16 residues. Trimming stripped 5 bases from V and 9 bases from J, with 20 bases between. Here the CDR3 reads CASSEGTPNGGSPLHF. The CDR3 DNA reads TGTGCCAGCAGTGAAGGGACTCCCAATGGGGGTTCACCCCTCCACTTT.

This clone was seen just once. The chain is built from TRBV4-1 and TRBJ2-7; 10 nucleotides match TRBD1. Germline V gene data show CDR1 as MGHRA and CDR2 as YSYEKL. The V and J ends lost 1 base and 4 bases, in that order; junction bases with no gene match: 4. CDR3 length: 15 residues. The CDR3, as DNA: TGCGCCAGCAGCCAAGCGGGACAGGGGATGTACGAGCAGTACTTC. As protein: CASSQAGQGMYEQYF.

J is TRBJ2-3 and V is TRBV25-1, with D possibly being TRBD2 (7 bases). This CDR3 is 15 amino acids long. V lost 3 bases and J lost 2, with 12 bases in between. CDR1 is MGHDK, CDR2 SYGVNS, per germline. CDR3 sequence (DNA): TGTGCCAGCAGTGATACGGGGGGACACACAGATACGCAGTATTTT. Protein product: CASSDTGGHTDTQYF.

This chain links TRBV5-6 with TRBJ2-7; D is unresolved. The CDR3 spans 11 residues. Germline loops: CDR1 SGHDT, CDR2 YYEEEE. V lost 1 base to trimming and J lost 5 bases, with 4 bases between them. The CDR3 DNA reads TGTGCCAGCAGCTTGTTCGACGAGCAGTACTTC. Its translation is CASSLFDEQYF.

This clone was seen more than once but under ten times. The chain recombines TRBV7-3 with TRBJ2-1, with 8 bases fitting TRBD2. Germline V gene lookup returns CDR1 SGHTA and CDR2 FQGTGA. V gave up 5 bases and J gave up 7 bases; unmatched junction bases: 4. The CDR3 is made up of 13 amino acids. CDR3 region: CASSGGGRNEQFF. The CDR3 DNA reads as TGTGCCAGCAGCGGCGGGGGGCGGAATGAGCAGTTCTTC.

The chain combines TRBV18 with TRBJ2-1; TRBD1 matches 7 bases. This CDR3 has 11 residues. In germline, CDR1 is KGHSH, CDR2 LQKENI. The J segment lost 12 bases and the V segment lost 3 bases, leaving 2 bases of the junction unmatched. The CDR3, as DNA: TGTGCCAGCTCACCGACAGGGCGGCAGTTCTTC. It translates to CASSPTGRQFF.

The genes are TRBV20-1 and TRBJ2-7; 7 bases are shared with TRBD1. This CDR3 is built from 11 residues. In germline, CDR1 is DFQATT, CDR2 SNEGSKA (reference sequence). The V and J ends lost 5 bases and 6 bases, in that order; junction bases with no gene match: 4. CDR3 sequence: CSARPGGEQYF. CDR3 nucleotide sequence: TGCAGTGCTCGGCCAGGGGGCGAGCAGTACTTC.

The genes are TRBV5-1 and TRBJ2-5; D uncertain. The CDR3 loop spans 13 amino acids. V lost 0 bases to trimming and J lost 2 bases, with 5 bases between them. Per the germline V gene, CDR1 is SGHRS and CDR2 is YFSETQ. The CDR3, as DNA: TGCGCCAGCAGCTTGGTTCGTCAAGAGACCCAGTACTTC. This encodes CASSLVRQETQYF. Full variable domain (missing parts from reference TRBV5-1 and TRBJ2-5): KAGVTQTPRYLIKTRGQQVTLSCSPISGHRSVSWYQQTPGQGLQFLFEYFSETQRNKGNFPGRFSGRQFSNSRSEMNVSTLELGDSALYLCASSLVRQETQYFGPGTRLLVL.

V usage is TRBV7-2 and J usage is TRBJ2-2; 8 bases match TRBD1. The germline CDR1 and CDR2 sequences are SGHTA and FQGNSA. This CDR3 has 14 residues. V lost 6 bases and J lost 4; bases outside the gene matches: 4. CDR3 nucleotides: TGTGCCAGCAGTACAACAGGGGGCACCGGGGAGCTGTTTTTT. Translation: CASSTTGGTGELFF.

This sequence joins TRBV4-3 and TRBJ2-5; D might be TRBD2 (7 bases). The closer fit of TRBJ2-7 to the DNA end suggests the J call may be wrong. CDR1 is LGHNA, CDR2 YSLEER, per germline. The CDR3 extends over 17 amino acids. The CDR3 bases are TGCGCCAGCAGCCAAGTAGGGGGGGGACGGGGAGATTACGAGCAGTACTTC. Translating it yields CASSQVGGGRGDYEQYF.

The chain combines TRBV7-9 with TRBJ1-2, with no clear D. Germline V gives CDR1 SEHNR, CDR2 FQNEAQ (reference sequence). V lost 5 bases and J lost 6, with 10 bases in between. The CDR3 contains 12 residues. The CDR3 loop reads CASSPGFNGYTF. The CDR3, as DNA: TGTGCCAGCAGCCCGGGATTCAATGGCTACACCTTC.

This clone was seen once. The chain carries TRBV30 and TRBJ2-3; D is uncertain. This CDR3 has 12 amino acids. From germline, CDR1 is GTSNPN and CDR2 SVGIG (reference sequence). With 5 bases removed from V and 4 bases from J, the gap between germline ends came to 10 bases. CDR3 region: CAWGTWPDTQYF. CDR3 bases: TGTGCCTGGGGCACATGGCCAGATACGCAGTATTTT.

The chain has TRBV2 and TRBJ2-5; 7 bases fit TRBD1. Germline V lookup: CDR1 SNHLY, CDR2 FYNNEI. With V trimmed by 5 bases and J by 2 bases, 5 bases remained unmatched. CDR3 length equals 14 residues. The CDR3 DNA sequence: TGTGCCAGCAGTACCCAACAGGGGCAAGAGACCCAGTACTTC. Amino acids: CASSTQQGQETQYF.